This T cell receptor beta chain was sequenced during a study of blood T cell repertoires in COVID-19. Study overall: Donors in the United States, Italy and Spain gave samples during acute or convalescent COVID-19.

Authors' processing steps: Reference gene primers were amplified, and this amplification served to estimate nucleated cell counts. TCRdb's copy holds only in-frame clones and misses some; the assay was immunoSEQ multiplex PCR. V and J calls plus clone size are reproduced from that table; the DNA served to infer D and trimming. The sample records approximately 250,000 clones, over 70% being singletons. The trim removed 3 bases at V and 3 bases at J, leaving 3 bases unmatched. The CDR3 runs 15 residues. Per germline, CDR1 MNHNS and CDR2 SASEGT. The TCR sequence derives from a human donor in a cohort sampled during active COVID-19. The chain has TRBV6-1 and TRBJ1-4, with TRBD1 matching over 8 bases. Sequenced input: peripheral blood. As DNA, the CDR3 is TGTGCCAGCAGTGACAGGGGGCTGGCTAATGAAAAACTGTTTTTT. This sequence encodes CASSDRGLANEKLFF.